Following are 7 T cell receptor beta chains from one sample sequenced in a study of T cells in women clearing cervical HPV infection. Assay: immunoSEQ multiplex PCR; the TCRdb copy retains only in-frame clones and omits some. This listing includes roughly 29,000 clones. The sequenced sample was blood buffy coat. The receptors come from a woman aged 18-70 years with a cervical HPV16 infection that either progressed to CIN3+ or cleared (not recorded which).

CDR3: CASSVSRNEQFF. CDR3 DNA (partial): TGTGCCAGCAGTGTATCGAGGAATGAG. The rearrangement links TRBV6-4 to TRBJ2-1, with unresolved D. Read sequence stops 3 residues before the CDR3 end, and the germline J gene provides the missing end. The CDR3 consists of 12 residues. Trimming removed 4 bases from V and 7 bases from J, with 8 bases in between. Germline CDR1 and CDR2: MRHNA and SNTAGT.

Comment on this clone: The CDR3 end lies 3 residues beyond the end of the read and is filled in from the germline J gene. The chain couples TRBV6-2 or TRBV6-3 to TRBJ2-1; 7 bases match TRBD2. The CDR3 contains 15 residues. The V gene end was trimmed by 3 bases and the J gene end by 1 base; junction bases not matched to a gene: 3. Germline loops: CDR1 MNHEY, CDR2 SVGEGT. The sequenced part of the CDR3 DNA is TGTGCCAGCAGTTATAACGGGGGGTCCTACAATGAG. Its translation is CASSYNGGSYNE. The CDR3 in full is CASSYNGGSYNEQFF.

Points on this clone: Coverage ceases 3 residues before the CDR3 finishes, and the germline J gene fills in the end. V gene TRBV19 combines with J gene TRBJ1-6; D is unresolved. This CDR3 has 17 amino acids. V was clipped by 3 bases and J by 5 bases, with 17 bases between them. Germline CDR1 reads LNHDA; CDR2 reads SQIVND (reference sequence). The CDR3 is CASSIGPEDGHNSPLHF. CDR3 DNA (partial): TGTGCCAGTAGTATTGGGCCCGAAGATGGGCATAATTCACCC.

On this clone itself: The read terminates 3 residues ahead of where the CDR3 ends, so the germline J gene completes it. The chain combines TRBV6-4 with TRBJ1-2, with D unresolved. Between the trimmed V and J ends, which lost 6 bases and 1 base, there was a span of 15 bases. The CDR3 totals 15 residues. Germline loops: CDR1 MRHNA, CDR2 SNTAGT. The covered CDR3 bases are TGTGCCAGCAGACCGAAACCCACGGGTAACTATGGC. Amino acid sequence: CASRPKPTGNYG. The complete CDR3 sequence is CASRPKPTGNYGYTF.

As for this clone: Coverage ceases 3 residues before the CDR3 finishes, and the germline J gene fills in the end. The chain couples TRBV19 to TRBJ1-1, with 10 bases that match TRBD1. CDR3 length equals 14 residues. The germline gives CDR1 LNHDA, CDR2 SQIVND (reference sequence). Trimming removed 3 bases from V and 5 bases from J; junction bases left unmatched: 3. The CDR3 is CASSMQDRGTEAFF. Incomplete CDR3 DNA: TGTGCCAGTAGTATGCAGGACAGGGGGACTGAA.

About this clone itself: Read coverage stops 3 residues before the CDR3 terminus; the germline J gene supplies the remainder. This rearrangement joins TRBV19 to TRBJ1-5; D call uncertain. The ends were cut back, 3 bases at V and 7 bases at J, with 16 bases in the middle. The germline gives CDR1 LNHDA, CDR2 SQIVND (reference sequence). The length of the CDR3 is 15 residues. This CDR3 is CASSIGSYGWQPQHF. The DNA read from the CDR3 is TGTGCCAGTAGTATCGGGTCCTATGGTTGGCAGCCC.

Comments on this clone: The CDR3 end falls 3 residues outside the read, so it is completed with the germline J gene. V is TRBV5-1 and J is TRBJ2-2; no firm D call. The germline V gene has CDR1 SGHRS and CDR2 YFSETQ. This CDR3 is built from 12 residues. The V end lost 4 bases, the J end lost 7 bases, and 8 bases lay between the germline ends. The sequenced part of the CDR3 DNA is TGCGCCAGCAGCCTGCGTAACGGGGAG. It is translated as CASSLRNGE. The entire CDR3 protein is CASSLRNGELFF.